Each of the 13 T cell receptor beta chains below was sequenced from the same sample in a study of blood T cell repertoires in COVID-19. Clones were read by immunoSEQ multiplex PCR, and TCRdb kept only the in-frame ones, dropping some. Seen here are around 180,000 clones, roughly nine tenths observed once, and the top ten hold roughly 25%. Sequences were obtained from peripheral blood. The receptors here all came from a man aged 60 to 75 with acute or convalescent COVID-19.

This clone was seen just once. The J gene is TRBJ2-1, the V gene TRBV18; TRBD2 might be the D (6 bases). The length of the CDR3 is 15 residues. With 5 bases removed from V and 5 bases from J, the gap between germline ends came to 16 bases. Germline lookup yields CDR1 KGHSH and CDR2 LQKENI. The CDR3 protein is CASSTGLNPHNEQFF. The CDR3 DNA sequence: TGTGCCAGCTCAACGGGACTTAATCCCCACAATGAGCAGTTCTTC.

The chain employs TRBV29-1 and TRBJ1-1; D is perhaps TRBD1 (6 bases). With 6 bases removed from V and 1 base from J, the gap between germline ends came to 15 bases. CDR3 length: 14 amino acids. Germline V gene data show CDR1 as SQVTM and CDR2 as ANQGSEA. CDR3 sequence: CSVEQGDGNTEAFF. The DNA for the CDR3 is TGCAGCGTAGAACAGGGTGATGGGAACACTGAAGCTTTCTTT.

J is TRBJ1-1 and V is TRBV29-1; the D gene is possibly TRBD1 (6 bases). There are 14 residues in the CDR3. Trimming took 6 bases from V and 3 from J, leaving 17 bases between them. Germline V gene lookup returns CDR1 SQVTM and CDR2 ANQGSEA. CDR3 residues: CSVPAGASDTEAFF. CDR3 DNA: TGCAGCGTCCCAGCGGGGGCGAGTGACACTGAAGCTTTCTTT.

This CDR3 reads CASTGQGNEKLFF. CDR3 in DNA: TGTGCCAGTACGGGACAGGGGAATGAAAAACTGTTTTTT. V and J are TRBV7-2 and TRBJ1-4; TRBD1 matches at 10 bases. In germline, CDR1 is SGHTA, CDR2 FQGNSA. The V gene end was trimmed by 9 bases and the J gene end by 5 bases; junction bases not matched to a gene: 3. The CDR3 consists of 13 residues.

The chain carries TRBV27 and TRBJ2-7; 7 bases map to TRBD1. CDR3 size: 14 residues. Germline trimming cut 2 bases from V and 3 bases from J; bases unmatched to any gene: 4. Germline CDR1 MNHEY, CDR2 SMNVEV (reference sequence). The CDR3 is CASSLMGQNYEQYF. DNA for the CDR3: TGTGCCAGCAGTTTAATGGGACAGAACTACGAGCAGTACTTC.

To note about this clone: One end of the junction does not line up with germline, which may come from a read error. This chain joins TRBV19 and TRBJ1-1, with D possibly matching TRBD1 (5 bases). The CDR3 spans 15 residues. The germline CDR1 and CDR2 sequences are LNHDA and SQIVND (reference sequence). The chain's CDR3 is CASRIAPRGDTEAFF. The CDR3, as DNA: TGTGCCAGTAGGATAGCTCCCCGGGGGGACACTGAAGCTTTCTTT.

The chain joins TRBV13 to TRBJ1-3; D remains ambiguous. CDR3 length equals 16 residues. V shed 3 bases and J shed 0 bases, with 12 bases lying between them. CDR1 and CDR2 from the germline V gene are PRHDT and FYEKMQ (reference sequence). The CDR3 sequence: CASSFRGFFSGNTIYF. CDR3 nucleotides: TGTGCCAGCAGCTTCCGAGGGTTTTTCTCTGGAAACACCATATATTTT.

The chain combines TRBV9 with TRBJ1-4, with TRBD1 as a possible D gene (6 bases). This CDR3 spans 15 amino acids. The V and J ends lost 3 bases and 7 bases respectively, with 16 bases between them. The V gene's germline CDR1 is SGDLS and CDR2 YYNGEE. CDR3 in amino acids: CASSASTGWSEKLFF. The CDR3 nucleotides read TGTGCCAGCAGCGCAAGTACAGGGTGGAGTGAAAAACTGTTTTTT.

CDR3 nucleotides: TGTGCCAGCAGCCAAAGACTAGCGGGTTCCTACAATGAGCAGTTCTTC. It codes for CASSQRLAGSYNEQFF. The chain has TRBV11-3 and TRBJ2-1; 10 bases fit TRBD2. Losses at the gene ends were 5 bases for V and 1 base for J; bases not matched to a gene: 5. From germline, CDR1 is SGHNT and CDR2 YENEEA. The CDR3 is made up of 16 amino acids.

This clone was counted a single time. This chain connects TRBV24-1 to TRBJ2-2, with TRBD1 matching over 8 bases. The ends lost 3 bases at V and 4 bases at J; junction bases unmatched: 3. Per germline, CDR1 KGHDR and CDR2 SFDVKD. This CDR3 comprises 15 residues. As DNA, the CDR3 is TGTGCCACCAGTGATCAGGGGGCAGGCACCGGGGAGCTGTTTTTT. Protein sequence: CATSDQGAGTGELFF.

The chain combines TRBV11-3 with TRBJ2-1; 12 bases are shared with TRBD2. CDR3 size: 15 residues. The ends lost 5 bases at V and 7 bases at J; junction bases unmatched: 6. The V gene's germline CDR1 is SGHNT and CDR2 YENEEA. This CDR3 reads CASSILAGGPNEQFF. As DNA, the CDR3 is TGTGCCAGCAGCATCCTAGCGGGAGGGCCTAATGAGCAGTTCTTC.

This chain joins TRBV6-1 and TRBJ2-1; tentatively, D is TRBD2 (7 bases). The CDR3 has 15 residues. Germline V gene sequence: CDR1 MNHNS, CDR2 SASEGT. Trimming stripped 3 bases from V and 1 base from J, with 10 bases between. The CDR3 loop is CASSDGGASYNEQFF. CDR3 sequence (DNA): TGTGCCAGCAGTGATGGGGGGGCTTCCTACAATGAGCAGTTCTTC.

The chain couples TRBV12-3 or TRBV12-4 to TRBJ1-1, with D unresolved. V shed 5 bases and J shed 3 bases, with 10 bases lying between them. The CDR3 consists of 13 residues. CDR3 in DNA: TGTGCCAGCAGTCGCCGCCGGGACACTGAAGCTTTCTTT. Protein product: CASSRRRDTEAFF.